Below, 22 T cell receptor beta chains from the same sample are listed, as sequenced in a study of blood T cell repertoires in COVID-19. Profiled with immunoSEQ multiplex PCR; TCRdb holds only in-frame clones, not every one. The table shows roughly 250,000 clones, with around 88% occurring only once. Material: PBMCs or T cells enriched from blood (not recorded which). Receptor source: a man aged 40-55 years who had recovered from COVID-19.

This chain uses TRBV7-2 with TRBJ2-7, with no clear D. CDR3 length equals 15 residues. Trimming took 1 base from V and 3 from J, leaving 13 bases between them. Germline CDR1 reads SGHTA; CDR2 reads FQGNSA. This chain's CDR3 is CASSLVPPVLYEQYF. The DNA for the CDR3 is TGTGCCAGCAGCTTAGTACCCCCGGTTCTCTACGAGCAGTACTTC. Based on the CDR3 plus reference TRBV7-2 and TRBJ2-7, the full variable domain is GAGVSQSPSNKVTEKGKDVELRCDPISGHTALYWYRQSLGQGLEFLIYFQGNSAPDKSGLPSDRFSAERTGGSVSTLTIQRTQQEDSAVYLCASSLVPPVLYEQYFGPGTRLTVT.

A remark on this clone: The sample contains more than one DNA sequence encoding this CDR3. Here the CDR3 DNA reads TGTGCCACCACTAGCGGGGGAAGCTATGAGCAGTTCTTC. Its protein is CATTSGGSYEQFF. The rearrangement joins TRBV28 to TRBJ2-1; 11 bases fit TRBD2. The germline V gene has CDR1 MDHEN and CDR2 SYDVKM. Unmatched junction bases numbered 7, after V lost 10 bases and J lost 8 bases. The CDR3 consists of 13 residues.

V and J are TRBV9 and TRBJ2-1; 7 nucleotides align to TRBD2. The CDR3 has 15 amino acids. Trimming took 0 bases from V and 6 from J; bases not matched to a gene: 6. Germline V gene sequence: CDR1 SGDLS, CDR2 YYNGEE. The CDR3 DNA reads TGTGCCAGCAGCGTAGAGGTGGGAGGGTTCAATGAGCAGTTCTTC. Protein: CASSVEVGGFNEQFF.

This chain joins TRBV7-8 and TRBJ1-3; unclear D gene. The CDR3 extends over 15 amino acids. Per the germline V gene, CDR1 is SGHVS and CDR2 is FQNEAQ. The V end was cut by 1 base, the J end by 2 bases, with 9 bases between. In DNA, the CDR3 is TGTGCCAGCAGCTTAGTACAGTTCCCTGGAAACACCATATATTTT. It is translated as CASSLVQFPGNTIYF.

V gene TRBV23-1 combines with J gene TRBJ2-1; 11 bases match TRBD2. TRBV23-1 is flagged as an ORF with uncertain function. J lost 3 bases, V lost 11 bases, and 9 bases had no gene match. The CDR3 spans 15 residues. The CDR3 region is CAAKGTSGNYNEQFF. For the CDR3, the DNA is TGCGCCGCCAAAGGGACTAGCGGAAACTACAATGAGCAGTTCTTC.

The chain combines TRBV6-6 with TRBJ2-7, with D perhaps TRBD2 (5 bases). The germline gives CDR1 MNHNY, CDR2 SVGAGI (reference sequence). The CDR3 spans 15 residues. Deletions cut 2 bases from V and 3 bases from J, with 14 bases between. The CDR3 sequence is CASSYQGLRNYEQYF. CDR3 bases: TGTGCCAGCAGTTACCAAGGACTCCGTAACTACGAGCAGTACTTC.

V and J are TRBV6-6 and TRBJ1-2, with 9 bases lining up with TRBD1. CDR1 is MNHNY, CDR2 SVGAGI, per germline (reference sequence). V gave up 5 bases and J gave up 8 bases; unmatched junction bases: 9. The CDR3 consists of 14 residues. CDR3 nucleotide sequence: TGTGCCAGCAGTAACAGGGGGCTGGGTTTGGGCTACACCTTC. It translates to CASSNRGLGLGYTF.

The chain couples TRBV11-2 to TRBJ1-1; no clear D gene. This CDR3 is built from 14 residues. Trimming took off 0 bases at V and 1 base at J, with 6 bases between the two ends. CDR1 SGHAT and CDR2 FQNNGV come from the germline V gene. CDR3 amino acids: CASSLESKNTEAFF. As DNA, the CDR3 is TGTGCCAGCAGCTTAGAATCCAAGAACACTGAAGCTTTCTTT.

This chain connects TRBV7-3 to TRBJ2-1; 11 bases line up with TRBD2. This CDR3 has 16 residues. The junction had 9 bases not matched to a gene; V was cut back by 5 bases and J by 6 bases. Looked up from germline, CDR1 is SGHTA and CDR2 is FQGTGA. Here the CDR3 reads CASSTYGLAGPNEQFF. The CDR3 bases are TGTGCCAGCAGCACCTACGGACTAGCGGGCCCCAATGAGCAGTTCTTC.

This chain uses TRBV11-2 with TRBJ2-3; D possibly corresponds to TRBD2 (6 bases). The germline gives CDR1 SGHAT, CDR2 FQNNGV. Between the trimmed V and J ends, which lost 6 bases and 6 bases, there was a span of 16 bases. The length of the CDR3 is 14 residues. The CDR3 nucleotides are TGTGCCAGCAGTCTAGGGACTGTGGGGGATACGCAGTATTTT. This gives the protein CASSLGTVGDTQYF.

This clone has more than one count but fewer than ten. The chain links TRBV4-1 to TRBJ1-2; 9 positions agree with TRBD1. Germline V lookup: CDR1 MGHRA, CDR2 YSYEKL. The CDR3 covers 15 residues. After removal of 6 bases from V and 6 bases from J, the junction contained 11 bases not matched to a gene. The CDR3 here is CASRSGTGFANGYTF. The CDR3 nucleotides are TGCGCCAGCAGATCCGGGACAGGGTTTGCGAATGGCTACACCTTC.

The V and J genes are TRBV24-1 and TRBJ1-2, with D perhaps matching TRBD1 (6 bases). V was pared by 0 bases and J by 5 bases, with 18 bases between. This CDR3 spans 17 amino acids. CDR1 KGHDR and CDR2 SFDVKD come from the germline V gene. The CDR3 reads CATSDLPGVGAEYGYTF. In DNA, the CDR3 is TGTGCCACCAGTGATTTGCCAGGTGTGGGGGCCGAGTATGGCTACACCTTC.

CDR3 nucleotides: TGTGCCAGCAGCAAAGGAGCGGCAGATAATTCTAACTATGGCTACACCTTC. Its protein is CASSKGAADNSNYGYTF. The J gene is TRBJ1-2, the V gene TRBV21-1. TRBV21-1 represents a pseudogene. This CDR3 is built from 17 residues.

This chain links TRBV3-1 (or the pseudogene TRBV3-2) with TRBJ2-1; 14 bases match TRBD2. The CDR3 sequence is 15 residues long. CDR1 LGHDT and CDR2 YNNKEL come from the germline V gene (reference sequence). V shed 10 bases, J shed 4 bases, and the junction held 6 bases outside the gene matches. CDR3 loop: CATTSGRASYNEQFF. For the CDR3, the DNA is TGTGCCACGACTAGCGGGAGGGCCAGTTACAATGAGCAGTTCTTC.

V usage is TRBV19 and J usage is TRBJ2-3; TRBD2 is a possible D gene (6 bases). V lost 4 bases to trimming and J lost 3 bases, with 11 bases between them. Germline CDR1 and CDR2: LNHDA and SQIVND (reference sequence). The CDR3 runs to 14 residues. CDR3 sequence reads: CASSRPGRTDTQYF. The CDR3, as DNA: TGTGCCAGTAGTAGACCCGGGAGAACAGATACGCAGTATTTT.

The chain joins TRBV5-1 to TRBJ2-3; D perhaps matches TRBD2 (6 bases). The V end was cut by 7 bases, the J end by 0 bases, with 9 bases between. Germline-derived CDR1 and CDR2 are SGHRS and YFSETQ. The CDR3 extends over 13 amino acids. The CDR3 here is CASSGTSTDTQYF. In DNA, the CDR3 is TGCGCCAGCTCCGGGACTAGCACAGATACGCAGTATTTT.

This sequence joins TRBV19 and TRBJ1-1; perhaps TRBD1 as D (5 bases). The CDR3 extends over 14 amino acids. CDR1 and CDR2 from the germline V gene are LNHDA and SQIVND (reference sequence). V was shortened by 6 bases and J by 2 bases, with 13 bases between the two germline ends. In DNA form, the CDR3 reads TGTGCCAGTAGGATCCAGGGCCCCAACACTGAAGCTTTCTTT. This gives the protein CASRIQGPNTEAFF. Using reference TRBV19 and TRBJ1-1 for the parts outside the CDR3, the full variable domain is DGGITQSPKYLFRKEGQNVTLSCEQNLNHDAMYWYRQDPGQGLRLIYYSQIVNDFQKGDIAEGYSVSREKKESFPLTVTSAQKNPTAFYLCASRIQGPNTEAFFGQGTRLTVV.

The chain uses TRBV13 and TRBJ1-1; D unresolved. The V and J ends lost 5 bases and 1 base respectively, with 17 bases between them. The CDR3 totals 16 residues. The germline V gene encodes CDR1 PRHDT and CDR2 FYEKMQ (reference sequence). The CDR3 region is CASSNREVRENTEAFF. CDR3 DNA: TGTGCCAGCAGCAACCGGGAGGTTAGAGAGAACACTGAAGCTTTCTTT.

The chain has TRBV6-1 and TRBJ1-5; D is possibly TRBD1 (6 bases). The CDR3 is made up of 16 amino acids. CDR1 and CDR2 from the germline V gene are MNHNS and SASEGT. V was trimmed by 4 bases and J by 2 bases, leaving 15 bases between them. DNA of the CDR3: TGTGCCAGCAGTGGGGGGTATAACAGGGGCAATCAGCCCCAGCATTTT. Its protein product is CASSGGYNRGNQPQHF.

In its sample, this clone was seen many times. The chain links TRBV11-3 to TRBJ2-1; tentatively, D is TRBD2 (6 bases). V lost 2 bases to trimming and J lost 2 bases, with 13 bases between them. CDR1 and CDR2 (germline): SGHNT, YENEEA. The CDR3 has 16 amino acids. The CDR3 reads CASSLHPAGTYNEQFF. The DNA of the CDR3 is TGTGCCAGCAGCTTACACCCCGCGGGGACCTACAATGAGCAGTTCTTC.

The chain employs TRBV19 and TRBJ1-2, with 7 bases lining up with TRBD1. V was pared by 2 bases and J by 7 bases, with 16 bases of the junction left unmatched. There are 17 residues in the CDR3. The V gene's germline CDR1 is LNHDA and CDR2 SQIVND (reference sequence). For the CDR3, the DNA is TGTGCCAGTAGTATATATGGGACAGCTATCCCTAGGGTTGGCTACACCTTC. It encodes CASSIYGTAIPRVGYTF.

The chain employs TRBV7-3 and TRBJ2-3, with 11 bases that match TRBD2. Germline-derived CDR1 and CDR2 are SGHTA and FQGTGA. V was pared by 3 bases and J by 5 bases, with 7 bases of the junction left unmatched. The CDR3 runs 16 residues. CDR3 DNA sequence: TGTGCCAGCAGCTTGTTTAGCGGGAGGGCACAAGATACGCAGTATTTT. It specifies CASSLFSGRAQDTQYF. Full variable domain (remainder filled in from reference TRBV7-3 and TRBJ2-3): GAGVSQTPSNKVTEKGKYVELRCDPISGHTALYWYRQSLGQGPEFLIYFQGTGAADDSGLPNDRFFAVRPEGSVSTLKIQRTERGDSAVYLCASSLFSGRAQDTQYFGPGTRLTVL.